The source of this TCR beta chain is a study of blood T cell repertoires in COVID-19. Study-wide background: Samples came from the United States, Italy and Spain, spanning acute and convalescent COVID-19.

In the authors' workflow: Nucleated cell counts were estimated from reference gene primer amplification. The table came from immunoSEQ multiplex PCR; TCRdb's copy has only in-frame clones and leaves some out. The V and J calls and clone size come from that table; D and trimming were worked out from the DNA. Counted here are a few hundred thousand clones, 89% occurring once; the ten biggest clones make up 4% to 5%. V lost 7 bases to trimming and J lost 4 bases; unmatched junction nucleotides: 6. This CDR3 contains 13 residues. The sequenced sample was peripheral blood. The chain employs TRBV12-3 or TRBV12-4 and TRBJ2-5; TRBD1 agrees at 7 bases. The clonotype comes from a middle-aged woman who had recovered from COVID-19. As DNA, the CDR3 is TGTGCCAGCACTACGACAGGGAGAGAGACCCAGTACTTC. It specifies CASTTTGRETQYF.